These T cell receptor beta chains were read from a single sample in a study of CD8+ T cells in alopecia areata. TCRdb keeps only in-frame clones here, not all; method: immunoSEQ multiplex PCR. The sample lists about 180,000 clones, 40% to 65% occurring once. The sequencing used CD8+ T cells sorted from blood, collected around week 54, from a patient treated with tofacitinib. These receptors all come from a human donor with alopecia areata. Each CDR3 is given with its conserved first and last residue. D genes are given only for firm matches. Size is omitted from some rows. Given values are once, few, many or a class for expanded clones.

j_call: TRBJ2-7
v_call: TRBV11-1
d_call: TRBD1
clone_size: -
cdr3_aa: CASSLEGQGNYEQYF
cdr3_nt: TGTGCCAGCAGCTTAGAAGGACAGGGGAACTACGAGCAGTACTTC

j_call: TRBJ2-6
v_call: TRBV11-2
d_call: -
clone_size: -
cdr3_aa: CASSTGLQAGANVLTF
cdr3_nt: TGTGCCAGCAGCACAGGGCTGCAGGCTGGGGCCAACGTCCTGACTTTC

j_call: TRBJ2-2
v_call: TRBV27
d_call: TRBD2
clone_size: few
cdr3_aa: CASRGLAGRNTGELFF
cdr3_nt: TGTGCCAGCAGGGGACTAGCGGGGAGGAACACCGGGGAGCTGTTTTTT

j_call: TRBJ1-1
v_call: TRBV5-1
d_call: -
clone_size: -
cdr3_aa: CASRRNTEAFF
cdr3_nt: TGCGCCAGCAGACGGAACACTGAAGCTTTCTTT

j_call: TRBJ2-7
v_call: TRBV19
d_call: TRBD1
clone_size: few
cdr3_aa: CASSRDRDYEQYF
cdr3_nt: TGTGCCAGTAGCAGGGACAGGGACTACGAGCAGTACTTC

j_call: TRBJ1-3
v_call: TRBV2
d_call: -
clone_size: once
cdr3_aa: CASSDGPSGNTIYF
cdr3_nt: TGTGCCAGCAGTGACGGACCCTCTGGAAACACCATATATTTT

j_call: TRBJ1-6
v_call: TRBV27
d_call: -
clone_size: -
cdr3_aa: CASGKLQGTSSPLHF
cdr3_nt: TGTGCCAGCGGAAAATTACAGGGAACGAGTTCACCCCTCCACTTT

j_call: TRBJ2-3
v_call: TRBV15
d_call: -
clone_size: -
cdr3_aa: CATSRDGGSGDTQYF
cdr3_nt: TGTGCCACCAGCAGAGATGGGGGGTCTGGAGATACGCAGTATTTT

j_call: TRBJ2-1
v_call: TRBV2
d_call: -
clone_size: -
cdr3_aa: CASSEGITFYEQFF
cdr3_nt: TGTGCCAGCAGTGAAGGAATAACTTTCTATGAGCAGTTCTTC

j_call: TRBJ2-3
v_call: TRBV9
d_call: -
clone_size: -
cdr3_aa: CASSVGSGGATDTQYF
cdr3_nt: TGTGCCAGCAGCGTAGGGAGTGGGGGGGCCACAGATACGCAGTATTTT

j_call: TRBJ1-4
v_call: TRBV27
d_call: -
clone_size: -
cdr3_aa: CARVSGGEKLFF
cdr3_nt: TGTGCCAGAGTCTCGGGGGGAGAAAAACTGTTTTTT

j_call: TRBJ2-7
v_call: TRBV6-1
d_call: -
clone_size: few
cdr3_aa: CASSVGRTPREQYF
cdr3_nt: TGTGCCAGCAGTGTTGGACGGACCCCTCGAGAGCAGTACTTC

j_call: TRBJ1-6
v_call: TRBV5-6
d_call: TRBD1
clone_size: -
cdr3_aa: CASSYGQGGYNSPLHF
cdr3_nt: TGTGCCAGCAGCTATGGACAGGGGGGGTATAATTCACCCCTCCACTTT

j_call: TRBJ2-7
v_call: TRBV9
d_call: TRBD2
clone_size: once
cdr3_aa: CASSVEASGGSREQYF
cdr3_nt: TGTGCCAGCAGCGTAGAGGCCAGCGGGGGTTCCCGCGAGCAGTACTTC

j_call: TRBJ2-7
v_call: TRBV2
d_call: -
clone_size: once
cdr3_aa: CACSIGPIYEQYF
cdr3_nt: TGTGCCTGTTCTATTGGCCCTATTTACGAGCAGTACTTC

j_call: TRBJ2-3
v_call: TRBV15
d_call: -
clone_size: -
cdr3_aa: CATRGPPTDTQYF
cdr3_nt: TGTGCCACCAGGGGGCCCCCCACAGATACGCAGTATTTT